Listed below are T cell receptor beta chains from one sample, sequenced in a study of T-cell reconstitution after alpha-beta-depleted transplantation in children. TCRdb recomputed calls from the PCR reads with MiXCR, one row per CDR3 protein. The data hold some 830,000 distinct CDR3 sequences, with 16% observed a single time. The sample consisted of PBMCs, mostly from graft donor cells, taken 360 days after TCRalphabeta/CD19-depleted stem cell transplant. These receptors were obtained from a male patient younger than 18 who had a stem cell transplant for acute lymphoblastic leukemia, so the T cells may come from the graft donor. The CDR3 runs from the conserved cysteine through the conserved F or W. A row's size may be missing; if present it is once, few, many or a size class.

V,J,length,size,CDR3
TRBV11-3,TRBJ2-1,15,.,CASSGPSLRYNEQFF
TRBV5-1,TRBJ1-5,14,few,CASSLDPVNQPQHF
TRBV12-3/TRBV12-4,TRBJ1-1,11,many,CASSPLTEAFF
TRBV20-1,TRBJ2-1,16,few,CSAGTLAGGPRNEQFF
TRBV7-8,TRBJ2-7,16,.,CASSWDNSGTNYEQYF
TRBV7-9,TRBJ2-5,16,.,CASSLAGGLFQETQYF
TRBV11-2,TRBJ2-1,15,.,CASSVSGTIGDEQFF
TRBV6-1,TRBJ2-7,15,few,CASSRDSLAGYEQYF
TRBV5-1,TRBJ2-5,14,few,CASSSGGRWETQYF
TRBV27,TRBJ2-2,15,.,CASRAGGRNTGELFF
TRBV12-3/TRBV12-4,TRBJ2-7,16,.,CASSFPPRTGSYEQYF
TRBV7-6,TRBJ2-1,15,few,CASSLGAGAMNEQFF
TRBV20-1,TRBJ2-3,14,few,CSGQVGSGTDTQYF
TRBV9,TRBJ2-7,14,once,CASSATGTEYEQYF
TRBV20-1,TRBJ2-7,12,few,CSATGLSYEQYF
TRBV4-1,TRBJ2-1,12,few,CASSQDGDEQFF
TRBV7-9,TRBJ1-5,15,many,CASSSDGLSNQPQHF
TRBV7-9,TRBJ2-3,17,few,CASSLRGPSGSTDTQYF
TRBV7-8,TRBJ1-5,16,few,CASSFGQGFSNQPQHF
TRBV4-2,TRBJ2-1,15,few,CASSQGLGLAGGPLF
TRBV10-3,TRBJ2-5,15,.,CAISELGGYQETQYF
TRBV9,TRBJ2-7,15,many,CASSVGTGGGYEQYF
TRBV7-9,TRBJ2-1,10,few,CASRESRWFF
TRBV9,TRBJ2-3,16,many,CASSVRGGRMEDTQYF
TRBV9,TRBJ2-3,12,few,CASSVDPATQYF
TRBV7-2,TRBJ2-2,15,.,CASSLVREGIGELFF
TRBV7-3,TRBJ1-1,13,many,CASSWRAQGLAFF
TRBV25-1,TRBJ1-4,14,few,CASSDRVADEKLFF
TRBV25-1,TRBJ2-7,12,few,CASSGRGNEQYF
TRBV5-1,TRBJ2-3,14,many,CASSPQSRTWTQYF
TRBV19,TRBJ1-1,14,.,CASSIVGMNTEAFF
TRBV4-1,TRBJ1-5,17,few,CASSHTLARGLRKPQHF
TRBV5-1,TRBJ2-3,16,.,CASSSSLAASTDTQYF
TRBV28,TRBJ2-7,14,.,CASIPGPSSYEQYF
TRBV13,TRBJ2-7,14,.,CASSPPGWGYEQYF
TRBV12-3/TRBV12-4,TRBJ1-1,13,few,CASSVTSNTEAFF
TRBV7-9,TRBJ2-7,14,.,CASIMGQGPYEQYF
TRBV18,TRBJ2-1,14,.,CASQAKHSYNEQFF
TRBV6-5,TRBJ1-1,15,few,CASRGKRGGSTEAFF
TRBV9,TRBJ2-1,14,.,CASSVTSDYNEQFF
TRBV18,TRBJ2-1,17,.,CASSPIAGPSSYNEQFF